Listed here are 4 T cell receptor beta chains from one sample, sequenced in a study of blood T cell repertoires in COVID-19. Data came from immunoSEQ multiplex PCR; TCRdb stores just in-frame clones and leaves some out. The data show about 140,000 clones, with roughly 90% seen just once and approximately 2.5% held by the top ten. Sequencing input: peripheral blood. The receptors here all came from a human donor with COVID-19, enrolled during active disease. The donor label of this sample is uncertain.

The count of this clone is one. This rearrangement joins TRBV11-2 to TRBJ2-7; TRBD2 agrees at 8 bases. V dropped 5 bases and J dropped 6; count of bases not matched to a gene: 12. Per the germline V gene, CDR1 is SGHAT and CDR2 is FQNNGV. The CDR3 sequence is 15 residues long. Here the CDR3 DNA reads TGTGCCAGCAGCGCCACGACTAGCGTTCCATCCGAGCAGTACTTC. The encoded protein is CASSATTSVPSEQYF.

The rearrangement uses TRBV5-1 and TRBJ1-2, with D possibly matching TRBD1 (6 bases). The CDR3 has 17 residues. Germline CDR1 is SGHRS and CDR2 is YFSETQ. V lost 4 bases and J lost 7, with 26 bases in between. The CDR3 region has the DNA TGCGCCAGCAGCGATCAACAGGGAGCGACCGCGTGGGGTGGCTACACCTTC. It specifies CASSDQQGATAWGGYTF.

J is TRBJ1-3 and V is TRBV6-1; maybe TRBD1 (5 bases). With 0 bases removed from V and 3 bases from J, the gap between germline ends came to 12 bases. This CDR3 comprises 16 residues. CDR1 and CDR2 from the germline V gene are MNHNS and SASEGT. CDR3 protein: CASSEAGGKYGNTIYF. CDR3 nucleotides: TGTGCCAGCAGTGAAGCGGGGGGGAAATATGGAAACACCATATATTTT.

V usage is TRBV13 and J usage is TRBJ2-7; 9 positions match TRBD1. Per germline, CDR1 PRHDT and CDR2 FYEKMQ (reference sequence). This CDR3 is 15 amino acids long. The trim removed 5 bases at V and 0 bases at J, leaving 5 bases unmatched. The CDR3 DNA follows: TGTGCCAGCAGCACGGGACAGGGTGTCTCCTACGAGCAGTACTTC. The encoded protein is CASSTGQGVSYEQYF.